The next 3 T cell receptor beta chains were all read from a single sample in a study of beta chain features in type 1 diabetes. Notes on the study in general: Among patients with Type 1 diabetes, TCRB CDR3s were moderately but significantly shorter in every one of the four CD4+ subsets.

No antigens are known for them. The authors reverse transcribed all of the isolated RNA, so sequencing captured expressed TCRB transcripts. Only in-frame clones appear in the TCRdb table, and some are missing; sequencing was by immunoSEQ multiplex PCR. The sample lists 300,000 to 400,000 clones; 8% to 10% were seen once. The sample consisted of central memory CD4+ T cells from blood. All receptors come from a young man with type 1 diabetes.

DNA for the CDR3: TGTGCCAGCAGTTTACCGGTCCGGAGCGGGAGGGCGCTTGAGCAGTTCTTC. Protein: CASSLPVRSGRALEQFF. V and J are TRBV27 and TRBJ2-1, with 10 bases identical to TRBD2. From germline, CDR1 is MNHEY and CDR2 SMNVEV (reference sequence). The CDR3 sequence is 17 residues long. V was pared by 2 bases and J by 9 bases, with 13 bases of the junction left unmatched.

This clone was seen ten or more times. The chain couples TRBV4-1 to TRBJ1-4, with TRBD1 matching over 8 bases. J was trimmed by 9 bases and V by 3 bases; bases with no gene match: 9. The CDR3 consists of 15 residues. In germline, CDR1 is MGHRA, CDR2 YSYEKL. Written as DNA, the CDR3 is TGCGCCAGCAGCCAGACGGACAGGGAAGTGAAAAAACTGTTTTTT. This sequence encodes CASSQTDREVKKLFF.

There are a few counts of this clone. The chain employs TRBV7-2 and TRBJ2-4; no definite D call. Between the trimmed V and J ends, which lost 3 bases and 0 bases, there was a span of 3 bases. Germline V lookup: CDR1 SGHTA, CDR2 FQGNSA. The CDR3 has 13 amino acids. The CDR3 DNA reads TGTGCCAGCAGCTTGGGAGCCAAAAACATTCAGTACTTC. It codes for CASSLGAKNIQYF.